The table lists the clone carrying this T cell receptor beta chain with many counts. Its specificity is unknown. The data were obtained in a study of CD8+CD57+ T cells in acquired aplastic anemia. Study-wide context: Average DNA yield from sorted CD4+ and CD8+ cells was approximately 3 ug.

Previously, flow cytometry had revealed CD8+CD57+ cell expansion in the patients chosen for sequencing. V lost 0 bases and J lost 4, with 6 bases in between. Looked up from germline, CDR1 is LGHNA and CDR2 is YNFKEQ. The CDR3 covers 13 residues. The use of genomic DNA as template underpinned the TCR beta VDJ and CDR3 profiling. TCRdb ran MiXCR on the reads and lists one entry per CDR3 protein. The sample has some 200,000 distinct CDR3 sequences, around 45% seen once. Study outcomes and limitations: Fewer than 30 CD8+ CDR3 sequences were shared between patients and controls.

The sequence was obtained from a human donor with aplastic anemia. Sequencing was done on a sample of sorted CD4+, CD8+, or CD8+CD57+ T cells (not recorded which) from PBMCs. The chain employs TRBV4-2 and TRBJ1-1, with unresolved D. The CDR3 loop reads CASSQDTGTEAFF. The CDR3 DNA follows: TGTGCCAGCAGCCAAGATACGGGCACTGAAGCTTTCTTT.